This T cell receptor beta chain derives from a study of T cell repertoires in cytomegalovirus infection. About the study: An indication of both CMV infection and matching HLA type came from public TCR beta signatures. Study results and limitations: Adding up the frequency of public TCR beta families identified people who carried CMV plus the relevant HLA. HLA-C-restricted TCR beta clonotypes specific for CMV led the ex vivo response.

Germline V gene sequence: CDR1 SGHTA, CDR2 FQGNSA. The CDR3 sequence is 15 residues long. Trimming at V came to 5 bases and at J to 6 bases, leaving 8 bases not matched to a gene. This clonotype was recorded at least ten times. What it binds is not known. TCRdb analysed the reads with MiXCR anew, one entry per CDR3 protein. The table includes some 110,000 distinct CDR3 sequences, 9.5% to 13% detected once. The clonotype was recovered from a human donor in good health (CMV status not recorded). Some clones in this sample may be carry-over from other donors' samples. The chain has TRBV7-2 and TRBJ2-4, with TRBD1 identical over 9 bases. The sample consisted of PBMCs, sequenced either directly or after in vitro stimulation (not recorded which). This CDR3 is CASSPRTGVGNIQYF. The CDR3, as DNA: TGTGCCAGCAGCCCCAGGACAGGGGTAGGAAACATTCAGTACTTC.